This T cell receptor (beta chain) was observed in a study of beta chain features in type 1 diabetes. This clone showed up just a few times. Its target is unknown. The sequenced template was cDNA made from the entire isolated RNA. The average output of naive, central memory and regulatory T cell samples was about 3.57 million reads. The protocol was immunoSEQ multiplex PCR, while the TCRdb copy is restricted to in-frame clones and leaves out a portion. The sample carries fewer than 300,000 clones, roughly 20% recorded once. Study conclusions and caveats: Shortening of TCRB CDR3s, moderate but significant, appeared in all four CD4+ subsets of Type 1 diabetes patients. For patients, the naive, central memory and Treg TCRB repertoires appeared more alike than for healthy donors. Whether TCRB rearrangement is influenced by HLA type was left unresolved in this analysis.

Trimming pared 1 base from V and 5 bases from J, leaving 6 bases between. The germline CDR1 and CDR2 sequences are SGHTS and YDEGEE. The CDR3 totals 13 residues. What was sequenced was naive CD4+ T cells from blood. The TCR originated in a woman aged 40-49 years with type 1 diabetes. This chain links TRBV5-8 with TRBJ2-2; D is ambiguous. For the CDR3, the DNA is TGTGCCAGCAGCTTGCGAGAAACCGGGGAGCTGTTTTTT. This sequence encodes CASSLRETGELFF.